This T cell receptor beta chain was captured by sequencing in a study of T cell responses to AZD1222 COVID-19 vaccine. Pooled samples include second doses given at about 4 or 12 weeks. Repertoires were generated with immunoSEQ multiplex PCR, while TCRdb's copy carries only in-frame clones and drops some. The data show 140,000 to 150,000 clones, approximately 90% seen once. Notes on this clone: Its antigen is as yet unknown.

CDR3 length: 14 residues. Deletions cut 3 bases from V and 4 bases from J, with 10 bases between. Germline loops: CDR1 MNHEY, CDR2 SMNVEV (reference sequence). Study observations and caveats: Among the donors, most were white British and more were female, and clonal diversity was possibly underestimated. Spike-specific TCR repertoires showed rising breadth and depth after two AZD1222 doses. Targets within unmutated variant regions were reportedly found for nearly half of spike-specific TCRs.

This sample comprised peripheral blood, obtained 28 days after the second AZD1222 dose. V usage is TRBV27 and J usage is TRBJ1-3; possible D gene TRBD1, 5 bases. The origin of this receptor is an adult who received the AZD1222 COVID-19 vaccine. The CDR3 nucleotides are TGTGCCAGCAGTTTTACAGGTGGCGGAAACACCATATATTTT. Protein product: CASSFTGGGNTIYF.